This T cell receptor (beta chain) derives from a study of regulatory T cells in long-lasting Graves disease. Ten or more counts support this clonotype. Antigen specificity is unknown. This CDR3 comprises 16 residues. V was pared by 5 bases and J by 2 bases, with 7 bases of the junction left unmatched. CDR1 MNHEY and CDR2 SMNVEV come from the germline V gene (reference sequence). Study observations and caveats: Persistent patients shared more public clonotypes (2,741) than new patients (more than 900).

Time point denoted: newly diagnosed GD, antithyroid drugs for less than 3 months. Construction of the TCR library relied on RNA isolated from PBMCs. Criteria from the American Thyroid Association guidelines were applied to diagnose Graves' disease. Arm-PCR of CDR3 regions with iRepertoire HTBI primers generated TCR beta libraries. TCRdb re-called the multiplex PCR reads through MiXCR, storing one row per CDR3 protein. The table includes about 440,000 distinct CDR3 sequences, just under 15% detected once. This sample was also put to use in a study of T cells in Graves' hyperthyroidism and ophthalmopathy. Turning to that study: Initially, a first-round RT-PCR of the TCR CDR3 employed the HTBI primer set.

The genes are TRBV27 and TRBJ2-3; 10 nucleotides align to TRBD2. The sequenced sample was peripheral blood mononuclear cells (PBMCs), obtained at new diagnosis, from a patient treated with antithyroid drugs. The clonotype originates from a woman in her twenties or thirties with Graves disease. DNA of the CDR3: TGTGCCAGCAGTCTACCAGCGGGAGGGGACACAGATACGCAGTATTTT. This encodes CASSLPAGGDTDTQYF.